The 26 T cell receptor beta chains presented below share a single source sample, sequenced in a study of T-cell reconstitution after alpha-beta-depleted transplantation in children. Preparation of the TCRbeta library was carried out with unique molecular identifiers. In TCRdb, the PCR reads were re-called with MiXCR into one record per CDR3 protein. The sample carries roughly 200,000 distinct CDR3 sequences, about 9.5% recorded once. Sequenced here: PBMCs from the stem cell graft donor, sampled from the stem cell graft. The receptors shown here come from a human donor who donated a stem cell graft to a child with acute lymphoblastic leukemia.

The chain carries TRBV20-1 and TRBJ2-7; possibly TRBD2 for D (5 bases). Germline-derived CDR1 and CDR2 are DFQATT and SNEGSKA (reference sequence). The CDR3 sequence is 12 residues long. Trimming cost V 3 bases and J 4 bases, with 10 bases left between them. CDR3 amino acids: CSASLSGYEQYF. CDR3 in DNA: TGCAGTGCTAGTTTATCGGGGTACGAGCAGTACTTC.

This clonotype was seen repeatedly, ten times or more. The gene calls are TRBV27 and TRBJ1-1; D not resolved. CDR3 length: 14 residues. Germline lookup yields CDR1 MNHEY and CDR2 SMNVEV (reference sequence). The V end lost 3 bases, the J end lost 3 bases, and 11 bases lay between the germline ends. Here the CDR3 DNA reads TGTGCCAGCAGTTTTTCCCCCCAGGACACTGAAGCTTTCTTT. This sequence encodes CASSFSPQDTEAFF.

This clonotype has ten or more counts. The chain is built from TRBV19 and TRBJ2-1; TRBD1 matches at 11 bases. This CDR3 region has 16 residues. With V trimmed by 1 base and J by 4 bases, 3 bases remained unmatched. Germline V gene lookup returns CDR1 LNHDA and CDR2 SQIVND (reference sequence). CDR3 loop: CASSIVDRGRYNEQFF. CDR3 DNA: TGTGCCAGTAGTATAGTGGACAGGGGGCGGTACAATGAGCAGTTCTTC.

This clonotype has just a few counts. The chain carries TRBV9 and TRBJ2-5; tentatively, D is TRBD1 or TRBD2 (5 bases each). V lost 6 bases and J 5 bases, leaving 17 bases between the germline ends. CDR3 size: 14 residues. Germline loops: CDR1 SGDLS, CDR2 YYNGEE. CDR3 bases: TGTGCCAGCAATGTAGGGACCCCGGGGGAGACCCAGTACTTC. Amino acid sequence: CASNVGTPGETQYF.

There are a few counts of this clonotype. The V call is TRBV5-1, the J call TRBJ2-1; 9 bases are a match to TRBD1. Per germline, CDR1 SGHRS and CDR2 YFSETQ. V lost 0 bases, J lost 0 bases, and 10 bases stayed unmatched. The CDR3 extends over 19 amino acids. The CDR3 reads CASSLALGTGLSSYNEQFF. The CDR3, as DNA: TGCGCCAGCAGCTTGGCCTTAGGGACAGGGCTTAGCTCCTACAATGAGCAGTTCTTC.

This clonotype was counted between two and nine times. The rearrangement uses TRBV19 and TRBJ2-7, with D uncertain. Per germline, CDR1 LNHDA and CDR2 SQIVND (reference sequence). This CDR3 has 12 amino acids. With 7 bases removed from V and 3 bases from J, the gap between germline ends came to 10 bases. DNA of the CDR3: TGTGCCAGTATGGCGGCTAACTACGAGCAGTACTTC. Its protein is CASMAANYEQYF.

The V and J genes are TRBV12-3 or TRBV12-4 and TRBJ2-3; TRBD2 matches 7 bases. CDR3 size: 15 residues. The V segment lost 5 bases and the J segment 3 bases; nucleotides outside the gene matches: 8. The CDR3 here is CASSDGAGETDTQYF. CDR3 nucleotides: TGTGCCAGCAGTGACGGGGCGGGGGAAACAGATACGCAGTATTTT.

This clonotype has only a few counts. This chain joins TRBV12-3 or TRBV12-4 and TRBJ2-2; D is unresolved. The CDR3 is 14 residues long. V was pared by 3 bases and J by 1 base, with 6 bases between. The CDR3 DNA follows: TGTGCCAGCAGTTTCCTAAGGAACACCGGGGAGCTGTTTTTT. Translated: CASSFLRNTGELFF.

This clonotype has at least ten counts. The chain joins TRBV5-5 to TRBJ2-5; 7 nucleotides line up with TRBD1. The V and J ends lost 8 bases and 4 bases, in that order; junction bases with no gene match: 8. CDR1 and CDR2 (germline): SGHKS, YYEKEE (reference sequence). The CDR3 covers 13 residues. CDR3 bases: TGTGCCAGTACAGACAGGGTAGTAGAGACCCAGTACTTC. The encoded protein is CASTDRVVETQYF.

This clonotype was recorded at least ten times. The V call is TRBV2, the J call TRBJ1-2; D is perhaps TRBD1 (6 bases). The ends were cut back, 5 bases at V and 1 base at J, with 11 bases in the middle. Germline CDR1 SNHLY, CDR2 FYNNEI. CDR3 length: 14 residues. The CDR3 reads CASSYRTDNYGYTF. CDR3 bases: TGTGCCAGCAGTTATCGGACAGATAACTATGGCTACACCTTC.

The sample holds many counts of this clonotype. This chain connects TRBV29-1 to TRBJ1-1, with 7 nucleotides matching TRBD1. The CDR3 totals 15 residues. CDR1 SQVTM and CDR2 ANQGSEA come from the germline V gene. Trimming took 5 bases from V and 0 from J; bases not matched to a gene: 9. For the CDR3, the DNA is TGCAGCGTTCCTAAACAGGGGCGCATGAACACTGAAGCTTTCTTT. Protein: CSVPKQGRMNTEAFF.

The table lists this clonotype with many counts. The rearrangement links TRBV9 to TRBJ1-1; no definite D call. The germline gives CDR1 SGDLS, CDR2 YYNGEE. This CDR3 is 13 amino acids long. V was cut by 1 base and J by 4 bases, with 8 bases left in between. The CDR3 DNA reads TGTGCCAGCAGCGTATATGCGCCCACTGAAGCTTTCTTT. Its translation is CASSVYAPTEAFF.

J is TRBJ2-3 and V is TRBV7-9, with unresolved D. The CDR3 covers 13 residues. V was shortened by 5 bases and J by 2 bases, with 8 bases between the two germline ends. Germline V gene data show CDR1 as SEHNR and CDR2 as FQNEAQ (reference sequence). The CDR3 nucleotides read TGTGCCAGCAGCCAGGAACCCACAGATACGCAGTATTTT. Its translation: CASSQEPTDTQYF. Full variable domain (rest looked up from reference TRBV7-9 and TRBJ2-3): DTGVSQNPRHKITKRGQNVTFRCDPISEHNRLYWYRQTLGQGPEFLTYFQNEAQLEKSRLLSDRFSAERPKGSFSTLEIQRTEQGDSAMYLCASSQEPTDTQYFGPGTRLTVL.

V gene TRBV27 combines with J gene TRBJ2-7, with D perhaps TRBD2 (6 bases). This CDR3 comprises 14 residues. V shed 5 bases and J shed 7 bases, with 18 bases lying between them. CDR1 MNHEY and CDR2 SMNVEV come from the germline V gene (reference sequence). The chain's CDR3 is CASSARTAAGEQYF. CDR3 DNA: TGTGCCAGCAGTGCCCGTACGGCGGCGGGGGAGCAGTACTTC.

The rearrangement joins TRBV4-3 to TRBJ2-7, with D perhaps matching TRBD1 (5 bases). The ends were cut back, 0 bases at V and 1 base at J, with 10 bases in the middle. This CDR3 contains 15 residues. The germline V gene encodes CDR1 LGHNA and CDR2 YSLEER. The CDR3 nucleotides are TGCGCCAGCAGCCAAGACCAGACAGCTTCCTACGAGCAGTACTTC. Its translation is CASSQDQTASYEQYF.

This clonotype was counted ten times or more. Its ends do not fully match the called genes, so a read error is possible. V usage is TRBV5-1 and J usage is TRBJ2-1; 10 nucleotides match TRBD2. The germline V gene has CDR1 SGHRS and CDR2 YFSETQ. CDR3 length equals 15 residues. The CDR3: CASSSSGGAYHEQFF. The CDR3 DNA sequence: TGCGCCAGCAGTTCCAGCGGGGGGGCCTACCATGAGCAGTTCTTC. The whole variable domain, remainder taken from reference TRBV5-1 and TRBJ2-1, is KAGVTQTPRYLIKTRGQQVTLSCSPISGHRSVSWYQQTPGQGLQFLFEYFSETQRNKGNFPGRFSGRQFSNSRSEMNVSTLELGDSALYLCASSSSGGAYHEQFFGPGTRLTVL.

Points on this clonotype: This may come from a read error, since a much larger clone is one base off. V and J are TRBV12-3 or TRBV12-4 and TRBJ2-7; 9 positions match TRBD2. There are 13 residues in the CDR3. The CDR3 nucleotides read TGTGCCAGCAGTACGGGACTAGCCTACGAGCAGTGCTTC. Residues: CASSTGLAYEQCF.

The J gene is TRBJ2-2, the V gene TRBV10-3; a possible D gene is TRBD1 (5 bases). Germline V gives CDR1 ENHRY, CDR2 SYGVKD. Trimming shortened V by 7 bases and J by 4 bases, and 13 bases separated the two germline ends. This CDR3 spans 14 amino acids. The CDR3 reads CAIKPTGGTGELFF. The CDR3 nucleotides read TGTGCCATCAAGCCTACAGGTGGCACCGGGGAGCTGTTTTTT.

In this sample, this clonotype turned up a few times. The chain carries TRBV6-4 and TRBJ2-3; 12 bases are a match to TRBD1. The junction had 5 bases not matched to a gene; V was cut back by 2 bases and J by 5 bases. The CDR3 runs to 16 residues. Germline V gene lookup returns CDR1 MRHNA and CDR2 SNTAGT. The CDR3 spells CASSDDGTGGEDTQYF. For the CDR3, the DNA is TGTGCCAGCAGTGACGATGGGACAGGGGGCGAAGATACGCAGTATTTT.

This clonotype was recorded a few times. V gene TRBV5-1 combines with J gene TRBJ1-1; 7 bases fit TRBD1. V gave up 1 base and J gave up 0 bases; unmatched junction bases: 9. The CDR3 covers 17 residues. The germline V gene encodes CDR1 SGHRS and CDR2 YFSETQ. This CDR3 is CASSLSQGVGMNTEAFF. For the CDR3, the DNA is TGCGCCAGCAGCTTGTCCCAGGGGGTTGGAATGAACACTGAAGCTTTCTTT.

V usage is TRBV12-3 or TRBV12-4 and J usage is TRBJ2-2, with 8 bases that match TRBD1. The CDR3 contains 17 residues. Germline trimming cut 7 bases from V and 5 bases from J; bases unmatched to any gene: 15. The CDR3 here is CASNVLSRGRRTGELFF. CDR3 nucleotide sequence: TGTGCCAGCAACGTACTTAGCAGGGGGCGCCGAACCGGGGAGCTGTTTTTT.

Many counts were recorded for this clonotype. This rearrangement joins TRBV7-6 to TRBJ1-1; a weak D match, TRBD1 (5 bases). Per germline, CDR1 SGHVS and CDR2 FNYEAQ. Trimming took 5 bases from V and 6 from J, leaving 7 bases between them. The CDR3 contains 11 residues. The CDR3 loop is CASSRGAEAFF. The DNA of the CDR3 is TGTGCCAGCAGCCGAGGGGCTGAAGCTTTCTTT.

V and J are TRBV5-4 and TRBJ2-5; no definite D call. CDR3 length: 13 residues. Trimming removed 2 bases at V and 4 bases at J, with 9 bases between. CDR1 and CDR2 (germline): SGHNT, YYREEE (reference sequence). DNA of the CDR3: TGTGCCAGCAGCTTTTATGGTGGAGAGACCCAGTACTTC. Its protein is CASSFYGGETQYF.

This clonotype was recorded at least ten times. The CDR3 DNA is TGTGCCAGCACCCCAGGGGGGCTGGACACTGAAGCTTTCTTT. This encodes CASTPGGLDTEAFF. V and J are TRBV7-9 and TRBJ1-1; TRBD1 matches 7 bases. Germline values: CDR1 SEHNR, CDR2 FQNEAQ (reference sequence). V shed 7 bases and J 3 bases; nucleotides not matched to a gene: 8. The CDR3 contains 14 residues.

This clonotype was seen ten or more times. The CDR3 DNA is TGCAGTGCTAGAGTGGCTACCACAGATACGCAGTATTTT. Translated, it gives CSARVATTDTQYF. The rearrangement joins TRBV20-1 to TRBJ2-3; D is undetermined. CDR1 and CDR2 (germline): DFQATT, SNEGSKA (reference sequence). This CDR3 is built from 13 residues. V gave up 1 base and J gave up 2 bases, with 7 bases separating them.

This clonotype showed up just a few times. The gene calls are TRBV4-2 and TRBJ1-2, with 9 positions matching TRBD1. There are 15 residues in the CDR3. The germline V gene encodes CDR1 LGHNA and CDR2 YNFKEQ. Trimming cost V 4 bases and J 8 bases; bases outside gene matches: 11. CDR3 region: CASSPLKQGAEGYTF. The CDR3 nucleotides are TGTGCCAGCAGCCCCTTAAAACAGGGGGCGGAGGGCTACACCTTC.